This T cell receptor beta chain was recovered during a study of cytomegalovirus exposure and HLA in healthy donors. Across the study: Membership in the Caucasian-associated ancestry cluster was found for around four fifths of roughly 400 genotyped donors.

There are a few counts of this clone. The target antigen is unknown. General observations from the study: Presence/absence analyses supposed approximately even sequencing depth among donors.

The CDR3 is made up of 13 amino acids. V was pared by 6 bases and J by 7 bases, with 6 bases of the junction left unmatched. Per germline, CDR1 SGHTA and CDR2 FQGNSA. The PCR ran on 60 Vbeta and 13 Jbeta primers. This table comes from immunoSEQ multiplex PCR, and its TCRdb copy is limited to in-frame clones, with some not included. Of roughly 50,000 clones in the sample, approximately 77% were seen once. The sequence was obtained from a woman under 30 in good health and CMV-seronegative. The sequencing input was PBMCs. The genes are TRBV7-2 and TRBJ1-2; 9 bases are a match to TRBD1. The CDR3 coding sequence is TGTGCCAGCAGTTCCGGACAGGGGTTTGGCTACACCTTC. Its translation: CASSSGQGFGYTF.